Below are 10 T cell receptor beta chains sequenced from a single sample in a study of tumor-infiltrating lymphocytes in primary liver carcinoma. Scientists recovered RNA and DNA together from about 20-30 mg of unsorted bulk tissue. Production of TCR beta cDNA used 500 ng total RNA together with a constant-region primer. Investigators got TCR beta libraries out of three nested multiplex PCR rounds, done with slightly modified ARM-PCR. For around 11 cycles apiece, the opening two PCR rounds ran with TRBV1-TRBV30 forward primers and a C-beta reverse primer. In TCRdb, the multiplex PCR reads were re-called with MiXCR into one record per CDR3 protein. The repertoire holds roughly 70,000 distinct CDR3 sequences, with roughly two thirds as singletons. The material sequenced was liver tumor tissue from sampling region 4. Subset reported: tumor region T4, right-lateral pole. These TCRs come from a man aged 40-49 years with primary liver carcinoma and hepatitis B virus infection.

The chain couples TRBV29-1 to TRBJ2-1; D perhaps matches TRBD1 (6 bases). Per germline, CDR1 SQVTM and CDR2 ANQGSEA. V dropped 5 bases and J dropped 10 bases, with 18 bases sitting between them. The CDR3 is 13 residues long. The DNA of the CDR3 is TGCAGCGTTATTAGGGCAGGGGCCCCCGAGCAGTTCTTC. Translating gives CSVIRAGAPEQFF.

Points on this clonotype: One junction end does not reproduce the germline sequence, and a read error may be involved. The genes are TRBV10-2 and TRBJ1-5; unclear D gene. Germline CDR1 WSHSY, CDR2 SAAADI. The length of the CDR3 is 15 residues. The CDR3 DNA reads as TGTGCCAGCAAGGAGGAGTTGGGGTGCAATCAGCCCCAGCATTTT. The encoded protein is CASKEELGCNQPQHF.

Comments on this clonotype: At one of its ends the junction is not consistent with the germline gene, which may arise from a read error. The V and J genes are TRBV4-2 and TRBJ2-1, with 7 bases lining up with TRBD1. The CDR3 runs to 15 residues. In germline, CDR1 is LGHNA, CDR2 YNFKEQ. The CDR3 region has the DNA TGTGCCAGCAGCCAAGGGGACAGTAGCTACAATGAGCGGTTCTTC. Encoded protein: CASSQGDSSYNERFF.

In regard to this clonotype: A much larger clone sits a single nucleotide away, making a read error possible. The rearrangement joins TRBV6-4 to TRBJ1-1; maybe TRBD1 (5 bases). This CDR3 is built from 14 residues. Between the trimmed V and J ends, which lost 2 bases and 0 bases, there was a span of 7 bases. Germline values: CDR1 MRHNA, CDR2 SNTAGT. DNA for the CDR3: TGTGCCAGCAGTGACGGGGGACTGAACACTGAAGCTTTCTTT. It specifies CASSDGGLNTEAFF.

With regard to this clonotype: The final CDR3 position lacks the conserved phenylalanine or tryptophan, pointing to a likely read error. The chain links TRBV6-9 to TRBJ2-3, with D tentatively TRBD2 (5 bases). CDR1 and CDR2 (germline): MNHGY, SVAAGI. CDR3 length: 16 amino acids. For the CDR3, the DNA is TGCGCCAGCAGTCCCATCGCGGGTGGAGTCATAGATACGCAGTATATT. It translates to CASSPIAGGVIDTQYI.

Comments on this clonotype: No conserved phenylalanine or tryptophan is present at the end of the CDR3, so a read error is the likely explanation. The chain has TRBV29-1 and TRBJ2-1; 9 bases agree with TRBD1. Germline CDR1 and CDR2: SQVTM and ANQGSEA. The CDR3 is made up of 14 amino acids. CDR3 loop: CSGIGQGTYDEQFL. The CDR3 DNA follows: TGCAGCGGGATTGGACAGGGGACCTACGATGAGCAGTTCTTA.

With respect to this clonotype: An end of the junction differs from the germline gene, which may be a read error. This chain connects TRBV28 to TRBJ1-6, with D maybe TRBD1 (6 bases). The germline gives CDR1 MDHEN, CDR2 SYDVKM. The CDR3 extends over 16 amino acids. This CDR3 is CASSTPVQGRASPLHF. CDR3 nucleotide sequence: TGTGCTAGCAGTACCCCGGTGCAGGGGAGAGCTTCACCCCTCCACTTT.

V is TRBV18 and J is TRBJ1-1; no definite D call. This CDR3 comprises 14 residues. CDR1 is KGHSH, CDR2 LQKENI, per germline. V lost 3 bases, J lost 1 base, and 9 bases lay in between. CDR3 sequence: CASSPVSENTEAFF. In nucleotides, the CDR3 is TGTGCCAGCTCACCTGTATCCGAGAACACTGAAGCTTTCTTT.

As DNA, the CDR3 is TGTGCAAGTAGCTTTACACTCACAGGGGACGAGCAGTACTTC. Protein sequence: CASSFTLTGDEQYF. The chain employs TRBV11-2 and TRBJ2-7; 7 bases agree with TRBD1. This CDR3 comprises 14 residues. Germline V CDR1 and CDR2: SGHAT, FQNNGV.

This clonotype was detected a few times. The V call is TRBV5-6, the J call TRBJ1-1; a weak D match, TRBD1 (5 bases). Per the germline V gene, CDR1 is SGHDT and CDR2 is YYEEEE. The CDR3 sequence is 14 residues long. Trimming shortened V by 4 bases and J by 2 bases, and 12 bases separated the two germline ends. The CDR3 loop reads CASSPVGPNTEAFF. The CDR3 coding sequence is TGTGCCAGCAGCCCCGTGGGACCAAACACTGAAGCTTTCTTT.